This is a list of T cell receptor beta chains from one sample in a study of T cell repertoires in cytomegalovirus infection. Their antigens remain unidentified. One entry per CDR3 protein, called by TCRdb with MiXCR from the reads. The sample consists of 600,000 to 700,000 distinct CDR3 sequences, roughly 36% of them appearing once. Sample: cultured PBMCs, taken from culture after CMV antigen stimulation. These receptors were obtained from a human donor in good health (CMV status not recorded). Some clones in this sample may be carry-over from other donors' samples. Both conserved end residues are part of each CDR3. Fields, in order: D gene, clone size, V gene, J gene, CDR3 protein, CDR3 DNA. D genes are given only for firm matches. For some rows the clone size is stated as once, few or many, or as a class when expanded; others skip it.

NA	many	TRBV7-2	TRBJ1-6	CASSFSAGLGSPLHF	TGTGCCAGCAGCTTTAGCGCGGGGCTAGGTTCACCCCTCCACTTT
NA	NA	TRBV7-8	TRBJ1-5	CASSLAAVGTHQPQHF	TGTGCCAGCAGCTTAGCGGCCGTCGGAACACATCAGCCCCAGCATTTT
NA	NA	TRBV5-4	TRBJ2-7	CASSGREAGAFYEQYF	TGTGCCAGCAGCGGCCGGGAGGCGGGGGCCTTTTACGAGCAGTACTTC
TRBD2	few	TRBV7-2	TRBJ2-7	CASSHSGTRGYEQYF	TGTGCCAGCAGCCACTCCGGGACTAGGGGTTACGAGCAGTACTTC
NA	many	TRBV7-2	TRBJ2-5	CASSLDYMALQETQYF	TGTGCCAGCAGCTTAGACTACATGGCACTACAAGAGACCCAGTACTTC
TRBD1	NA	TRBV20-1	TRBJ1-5	CSARDRMVDRDNQPQHF	TGCAGTGCTAGAGATCGCATGGTAGACAGGGACAATCAGCCCCAGCATTTT
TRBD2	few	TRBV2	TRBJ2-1	CASSVGLAFNEQFF	TGTGCCAGCAGTGTGGGACTAGCTTTCAATGAGCAGTTCTTC
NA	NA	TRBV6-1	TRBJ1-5	CASSEAFQGQPQHF	TGTGCCAGCAGTGAAGCCTTTCAGGGGCAGCCCCAGCATTTT
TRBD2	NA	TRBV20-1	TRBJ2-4	CSAGPGGGDIQYF	TGCAGTGCTGGTCCCGGGGGGGGTGACATTCAGTACTTC
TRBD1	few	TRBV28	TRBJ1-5	CASRPQGSQPQHF	TGTGCCAGCAGACCACAGGGGAGTCAGCCCCAGCATTTT
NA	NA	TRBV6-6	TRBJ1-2	CASSYSNPLYGYTF	TGTGCCAGCAGTTACTCGAATCCCCTCTATGGCTACACCTTC
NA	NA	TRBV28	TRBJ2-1	CASSPRLLDGAYNEQFF	TGTGCCAGCAGTCCCCGATTACTAGACGGTGCCTACAATGAGCAGTTCTTC
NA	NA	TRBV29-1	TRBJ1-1	CTVEETVVVTEAFF	TGCACCGTAGAGGAGACAGTTGTAGTCACTGAAGCTTTCTTT
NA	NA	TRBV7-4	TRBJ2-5	CASSLDKDSIETQYF	TGTGCCAGCAGCTTAGATAAGGACAGTATCGAGACCCAGTACTTC
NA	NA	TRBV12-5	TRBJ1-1	CASGLWGSPRTEAFF	TGTGCTAGTGGTTTGTGGGGCAGTCCAAGAACTGAAGCTTTCTTT
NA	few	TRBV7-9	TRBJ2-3	CASSLARGIVTDTQYF	TGTGCCAGCAGCTTAGCGAGGGGGATCGTCACAGATACGCAGTATTTT
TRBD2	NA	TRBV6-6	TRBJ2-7	CASSLAGPPLEQYF	TGTGCCAGCAGTTTAGCGGGGCCACCCCTGGAGCAGTACTTC
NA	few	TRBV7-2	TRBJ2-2	CASSRNSRQTNTGELFF	TGTGCCAGCAGCCGTAACAGTCGACAGACCAACACCGGGGAGCTGTTTTTT
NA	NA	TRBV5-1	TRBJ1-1	CASSLGPPSKLNTEAFF	TGCGCCAGCAGCTTGGGGCCCCCTTCTAAACTGAACACTGAAGCTTTCTTT
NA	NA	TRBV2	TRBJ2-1	CASSEGGYNEQFF	TGTGCCAGCAGTGAAGGGGGATACAATGAGCAGTTCTTC
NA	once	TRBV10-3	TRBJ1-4	CAISAFEGEKLFF	TGTGCCATCAGTGCCTTCGAAGGGGAAAAACTGTTTTTT
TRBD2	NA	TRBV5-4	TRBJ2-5	CASSPKRGGQETQYF	TGTGCCAGCAGCCCCAAGCGGGGGGGACAAGAGACCCAGTACTTC
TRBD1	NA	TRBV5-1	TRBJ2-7	CASSQGDSYEQYF	TGCGCCAGCAGCCAGGGGGATTCCTACGAGCAGTACTTC
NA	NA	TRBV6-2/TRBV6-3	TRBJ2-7	CASTRIQGYDEQYF	TGTGCCAGCACCCGGATTCAGGGCTACGACGAGCAGTACTTC
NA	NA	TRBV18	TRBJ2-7	CASSPPSQIYEQYF	TGTGCCAGCTCACCACCGTCGCAGATCTACGAGCAGTACTTC
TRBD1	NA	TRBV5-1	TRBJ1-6	CASTTGQGGNSPLHF	TGCGCCAGCACCACCGGACAGGGGGGAAATTCACCCCTCCACTTT
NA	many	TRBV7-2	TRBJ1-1	CASSSRTRDTEAFF	TGTGCCAGCAGTTCTAGGACCAGGGACACTGAAGCTTTCTTT
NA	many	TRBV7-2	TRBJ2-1	CASSLQGSYNEQFF	TGTGCCAGCAGCTTACAGGGTTCCTACAATGAGCAGTTCTTC
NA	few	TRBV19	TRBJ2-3	CASSPQGWGKGVPDTQYF	TGTGCCAGTAGTCCCCAGGGATGGGGGAAAGGCGTGCCGGATACGCAGTATTTT
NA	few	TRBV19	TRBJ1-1	CATETANTEAFF	TGTGCCACAGAGACGGCAAACACTGAAGCTTTCTTT
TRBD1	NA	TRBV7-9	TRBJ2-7	CASTRQGAYEQYF	TGTGCCAGCACCCGACAGGGGGCGTACGAGCAGTACTTC
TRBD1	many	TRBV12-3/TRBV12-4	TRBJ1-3	CAHRAGQETGNTIYF	TGTGCCCATCGAGCGGGACAGGAGACTGGAAACACCATATATTTT
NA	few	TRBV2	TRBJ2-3	CASSEDKTADTQYF	TGTGCCAGCAGTGAAGACAAGACAGCAGATACGCAGTATTTT
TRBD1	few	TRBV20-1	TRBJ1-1	CSAHRGRDTEAFF	TGCAGTGCTCACAGGGGGCGCGACACTGAAGCTTTCTTT